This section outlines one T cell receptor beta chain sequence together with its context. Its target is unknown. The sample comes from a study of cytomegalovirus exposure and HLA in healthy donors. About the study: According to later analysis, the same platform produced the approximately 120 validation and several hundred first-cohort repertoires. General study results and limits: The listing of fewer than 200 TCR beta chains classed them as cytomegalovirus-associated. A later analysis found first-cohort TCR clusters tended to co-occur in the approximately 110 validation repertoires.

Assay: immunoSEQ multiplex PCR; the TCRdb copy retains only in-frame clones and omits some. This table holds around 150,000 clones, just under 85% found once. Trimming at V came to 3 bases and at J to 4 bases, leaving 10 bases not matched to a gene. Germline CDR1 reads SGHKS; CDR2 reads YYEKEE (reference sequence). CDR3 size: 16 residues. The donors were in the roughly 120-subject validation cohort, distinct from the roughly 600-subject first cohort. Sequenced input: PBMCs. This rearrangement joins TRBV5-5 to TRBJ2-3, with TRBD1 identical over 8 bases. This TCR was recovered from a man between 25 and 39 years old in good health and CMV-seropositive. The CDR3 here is CASSWGRDRSADTQYF. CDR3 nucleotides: TGTGCCAGCAGCTGGGGTCGGGACAGGTCCGCAGATACGCAGTATTTT.